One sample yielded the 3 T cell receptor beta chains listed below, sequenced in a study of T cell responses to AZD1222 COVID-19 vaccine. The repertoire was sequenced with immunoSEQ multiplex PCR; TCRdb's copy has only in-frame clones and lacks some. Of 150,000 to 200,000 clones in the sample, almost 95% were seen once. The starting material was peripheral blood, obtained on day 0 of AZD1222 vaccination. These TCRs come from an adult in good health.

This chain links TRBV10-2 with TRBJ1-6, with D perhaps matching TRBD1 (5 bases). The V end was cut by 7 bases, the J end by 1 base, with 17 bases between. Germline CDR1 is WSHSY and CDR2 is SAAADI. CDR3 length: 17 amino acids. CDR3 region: CASTGPSSRSYNSPLHF. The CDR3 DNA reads TGCGCCAGCACGGGACCCTCCTCGAGGTCCTATAATTCACCCCTCCACTTT.

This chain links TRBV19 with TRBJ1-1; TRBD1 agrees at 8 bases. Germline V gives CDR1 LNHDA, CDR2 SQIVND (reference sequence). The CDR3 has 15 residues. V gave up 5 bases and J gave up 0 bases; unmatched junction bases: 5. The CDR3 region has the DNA TGTGCCAGTAGTCGTTGGGGACAGGTGAACACTGAAGCTTTCTTT. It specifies CASSRWGQVNTEAFF.

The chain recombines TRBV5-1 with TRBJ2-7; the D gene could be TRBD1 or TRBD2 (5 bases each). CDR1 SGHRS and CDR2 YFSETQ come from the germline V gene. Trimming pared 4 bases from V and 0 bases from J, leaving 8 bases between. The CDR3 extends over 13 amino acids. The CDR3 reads CASSGDGSYEQYF. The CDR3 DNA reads TGCGCCAGCAGCGGGGACGGCTCCTACGAGCAGTACTTC.